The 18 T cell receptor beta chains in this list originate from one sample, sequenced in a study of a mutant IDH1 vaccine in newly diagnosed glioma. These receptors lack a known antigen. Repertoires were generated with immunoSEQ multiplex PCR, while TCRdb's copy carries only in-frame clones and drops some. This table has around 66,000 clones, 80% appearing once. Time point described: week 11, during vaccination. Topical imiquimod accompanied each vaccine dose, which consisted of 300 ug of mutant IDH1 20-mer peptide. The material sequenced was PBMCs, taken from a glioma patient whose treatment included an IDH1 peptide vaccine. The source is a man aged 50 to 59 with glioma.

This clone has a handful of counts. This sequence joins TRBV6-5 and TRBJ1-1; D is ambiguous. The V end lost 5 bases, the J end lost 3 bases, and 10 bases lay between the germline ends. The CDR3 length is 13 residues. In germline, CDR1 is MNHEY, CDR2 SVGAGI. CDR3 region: CASSLLIDTEAFF. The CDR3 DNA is TGTGCCAGCAGTCTTCTGATCGACACTGAAGCTTTCTTT.

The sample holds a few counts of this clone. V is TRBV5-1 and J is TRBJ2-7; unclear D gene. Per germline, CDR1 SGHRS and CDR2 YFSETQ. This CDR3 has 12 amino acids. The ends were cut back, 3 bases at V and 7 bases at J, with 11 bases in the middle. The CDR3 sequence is CASSSGRSEQYF. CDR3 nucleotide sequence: TGCGCCAGCAGCTCTGGACGCTCAGAGCAGTACTTC.

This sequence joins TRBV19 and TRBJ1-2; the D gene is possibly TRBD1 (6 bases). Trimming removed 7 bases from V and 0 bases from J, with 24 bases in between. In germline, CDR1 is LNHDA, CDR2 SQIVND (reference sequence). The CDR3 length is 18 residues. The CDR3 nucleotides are TGTGCCAGTATCCCCTGGGCGGGGGGCGCTGGTACTAACTATGGCTACACCTTC. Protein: CASIPWAGGAGTNYGYTF.

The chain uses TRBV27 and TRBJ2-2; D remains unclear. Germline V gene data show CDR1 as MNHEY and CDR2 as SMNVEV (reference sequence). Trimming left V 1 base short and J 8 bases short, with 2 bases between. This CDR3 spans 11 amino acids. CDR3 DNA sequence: TGTGCCAGCAGTTTATTTGGGGAGCTGTTTTTT. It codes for CASSLFGELFF.

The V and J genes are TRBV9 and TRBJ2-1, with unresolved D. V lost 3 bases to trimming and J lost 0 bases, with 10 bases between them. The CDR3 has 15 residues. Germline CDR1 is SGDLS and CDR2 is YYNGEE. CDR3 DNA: TGTGCCAGCAGCGGCACTATGAGCTCCTACAATGAGCAGTTCTTC. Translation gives CASSGTMSSYNEQFF.

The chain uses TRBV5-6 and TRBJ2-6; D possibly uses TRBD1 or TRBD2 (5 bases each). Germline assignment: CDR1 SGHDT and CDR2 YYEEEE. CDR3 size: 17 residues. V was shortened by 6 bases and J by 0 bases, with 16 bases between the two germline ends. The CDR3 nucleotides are TGTGCCAGCAACCACGGGGCGCTGTTCTCTGGGGCCAACGTCCTGACTTTC. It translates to CASNHGALFSGANVLTF.

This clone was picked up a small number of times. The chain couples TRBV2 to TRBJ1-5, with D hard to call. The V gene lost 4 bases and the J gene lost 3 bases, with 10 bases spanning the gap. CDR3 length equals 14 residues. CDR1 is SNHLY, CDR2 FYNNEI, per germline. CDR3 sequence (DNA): TGTGCCAGCAGTGTGGGTGTAGACAATCAGCCCCAGCATTTT. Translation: CASSVGVDNQPQHF. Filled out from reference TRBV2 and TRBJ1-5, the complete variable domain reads EPEVTQTPSHQVTQMGQEVILRCVPISNHLYFYWYRQILGQKVEFLVSFYNNEISEKSEIFDDQFSVERPDGSNFTLKIRSTKLEDSAMYFCASSVGVDNQPQHFGDGTRLSIL.

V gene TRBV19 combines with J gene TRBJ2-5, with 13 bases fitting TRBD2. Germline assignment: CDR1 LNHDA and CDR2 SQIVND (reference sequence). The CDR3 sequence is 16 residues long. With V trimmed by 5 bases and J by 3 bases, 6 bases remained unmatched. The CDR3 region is CASSSGLAGFKETQYF. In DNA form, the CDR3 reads TGTGCCAGTAGTTCGGGACTAGCGGGGTTCAAAGAGACCCAGTACTTC.

The CDR3 is CASSPMPGTGGTGELFF. Written as DNA, the CDR3 is TGTGCCAGCTCACCAATGCCCGGGACAGGGGGAACCGGGGAGCTGTTTTTT. The genes are TRBV18 and TRBJ2-2, with 11 bases aligning to TRBD1. The CDR3 is made up of 17 amino acids. Per germline, CDR1 KGHSH and CDR2 LQKENI. V gave up 2 bases and J gave up 5 bases; unmatched junction bases: 7.

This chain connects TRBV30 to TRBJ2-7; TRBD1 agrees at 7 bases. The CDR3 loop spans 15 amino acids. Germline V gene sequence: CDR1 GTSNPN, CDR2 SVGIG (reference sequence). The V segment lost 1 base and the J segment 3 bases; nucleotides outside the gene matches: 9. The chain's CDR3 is CAWSAGQEDVYEQYF. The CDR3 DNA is TGTGCCTGGAGTGCCGGACAGGAGGACGTCTACGAGCAGTACTTC.

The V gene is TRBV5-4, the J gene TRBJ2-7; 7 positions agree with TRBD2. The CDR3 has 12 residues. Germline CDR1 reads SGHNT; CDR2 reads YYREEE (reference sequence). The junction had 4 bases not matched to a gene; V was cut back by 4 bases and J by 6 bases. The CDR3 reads CASSIVAGEQYF. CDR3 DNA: TGTGCCAGCAGCATCGTAGCGGGCGAGCAGTACTTC.

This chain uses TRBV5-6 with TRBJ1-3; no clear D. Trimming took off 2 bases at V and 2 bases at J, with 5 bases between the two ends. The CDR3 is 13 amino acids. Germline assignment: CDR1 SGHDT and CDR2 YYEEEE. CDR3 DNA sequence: TGTGCCAGCAGCTTCGTGGCTGGAAACACCATATATTTT. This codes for CASSFVAGNTIYF. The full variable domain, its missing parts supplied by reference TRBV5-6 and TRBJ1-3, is DAGVTQSPTHLIKTRGQQVTLRCSPKSGHDTVSWYQQALGQGPQFIFQYYEEEERQRGNFPDRFSGHQFPNYSSELNVNALLLGDSALYLCASSFVAGNTIYFGEGSWLTVV.

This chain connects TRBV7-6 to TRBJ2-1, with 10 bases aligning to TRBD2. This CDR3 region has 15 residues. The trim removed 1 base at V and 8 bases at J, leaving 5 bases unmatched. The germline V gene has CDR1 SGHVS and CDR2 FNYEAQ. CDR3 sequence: CASSLGSSGRDEQFF. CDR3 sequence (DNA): TGTGCCAGCAGCTTAGGGTCTAGCGGGAGAGATGAGCAGTTCTTC.

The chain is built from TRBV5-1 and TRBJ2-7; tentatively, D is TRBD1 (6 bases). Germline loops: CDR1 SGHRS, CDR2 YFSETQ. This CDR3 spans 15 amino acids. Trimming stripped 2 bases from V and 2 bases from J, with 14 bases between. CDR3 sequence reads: CASSFDGTSTYEQYF. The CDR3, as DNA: TGCGCCAGCAGCTTCGACGGGACATCGACCTACGAGCAGTACTTC.

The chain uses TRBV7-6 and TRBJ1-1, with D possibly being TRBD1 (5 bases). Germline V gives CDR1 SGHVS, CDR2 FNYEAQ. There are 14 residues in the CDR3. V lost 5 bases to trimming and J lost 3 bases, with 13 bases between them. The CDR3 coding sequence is TGTGCCAGCAGCGCCAGGGACGGGGACACTGAAGCTTTCTTT. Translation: CASSARDGDTEAFF. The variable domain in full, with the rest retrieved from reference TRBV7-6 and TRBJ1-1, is GAGVSQSPRYKVTKRGQDVALRCDPISGHVSLYWYRQALGQGPEFLTYFNYEAQQDKSGLPNDRFSAERPEGSISTLTIQRTEQRDSAMYRCASSARDGDTEAFFGQGTRLTVV.

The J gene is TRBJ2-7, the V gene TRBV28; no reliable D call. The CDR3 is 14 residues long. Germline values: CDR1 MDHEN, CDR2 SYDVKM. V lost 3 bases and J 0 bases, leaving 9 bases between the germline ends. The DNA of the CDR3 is TGTGCCAGCAGTTTCATGGGTTTCTCCTACGAGCAGTACTTC. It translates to CASSFMGFSYEQYF.

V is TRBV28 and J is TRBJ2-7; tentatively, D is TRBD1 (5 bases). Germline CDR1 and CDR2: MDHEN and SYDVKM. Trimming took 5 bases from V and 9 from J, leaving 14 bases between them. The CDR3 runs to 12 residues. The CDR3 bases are TGTGCCAGCAGTCCCCGGACACTCCCGCAGTACTTC. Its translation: CASSPRTLPQYF.

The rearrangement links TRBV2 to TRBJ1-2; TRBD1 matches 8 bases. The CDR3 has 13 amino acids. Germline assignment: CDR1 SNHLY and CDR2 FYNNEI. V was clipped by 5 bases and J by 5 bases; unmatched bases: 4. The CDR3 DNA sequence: TGTGCCAGCAGTCAGGACAGGGTTTATGGCTACACCTTC. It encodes CASSQDRVYGYTF.